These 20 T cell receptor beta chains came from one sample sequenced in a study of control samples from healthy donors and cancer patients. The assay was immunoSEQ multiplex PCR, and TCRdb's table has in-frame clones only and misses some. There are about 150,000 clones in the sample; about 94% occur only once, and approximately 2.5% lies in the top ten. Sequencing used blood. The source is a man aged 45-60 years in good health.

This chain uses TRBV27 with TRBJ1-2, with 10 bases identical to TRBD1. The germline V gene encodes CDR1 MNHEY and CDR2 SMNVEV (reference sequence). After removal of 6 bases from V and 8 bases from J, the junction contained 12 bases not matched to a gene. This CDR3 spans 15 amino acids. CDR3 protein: CASSLIRQGASGYTF. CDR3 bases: TGTGCCAGCAGCCTGATTCGACAGGGGGCGTCGGGCTACACCTTC.

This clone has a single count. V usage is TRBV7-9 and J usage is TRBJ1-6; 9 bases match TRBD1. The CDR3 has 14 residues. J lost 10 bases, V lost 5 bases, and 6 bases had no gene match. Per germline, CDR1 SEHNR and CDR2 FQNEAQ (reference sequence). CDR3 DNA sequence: TGTGCCAGCAGCCGGGCGGACAGGGGATCACCCCTCCACTTT. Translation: CASSRADRGSPLHF. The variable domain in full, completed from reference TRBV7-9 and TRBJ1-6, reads DTGVSQNPRHKITKRGQNVTFRCDPISEHNRLYWYRQTLGQGPEFLTYFQNEAQLEKSRLLSDRFSAERPKGSFSTLEIQRTEQGDSAMYLCASSRADRGSPLHFGNGTRLTVT.

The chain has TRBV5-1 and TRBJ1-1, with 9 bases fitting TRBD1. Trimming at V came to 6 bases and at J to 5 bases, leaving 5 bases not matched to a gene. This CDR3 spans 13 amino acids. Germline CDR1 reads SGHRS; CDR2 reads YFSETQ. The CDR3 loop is CASKGQGKTEAFF. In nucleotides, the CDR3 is TGCGCCAGCAAAGGACAGGGGAAGACTGAAGCTTTCTTT.

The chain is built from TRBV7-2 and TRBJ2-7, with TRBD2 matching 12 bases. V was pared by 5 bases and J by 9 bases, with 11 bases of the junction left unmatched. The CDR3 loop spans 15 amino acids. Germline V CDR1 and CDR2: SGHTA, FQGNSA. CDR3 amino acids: CASSLRTSGTGGQYF. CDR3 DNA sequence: TGTGCCAGCAGCCTACGGACTAGCGGGACTGGTGGGCAGTACTTC.

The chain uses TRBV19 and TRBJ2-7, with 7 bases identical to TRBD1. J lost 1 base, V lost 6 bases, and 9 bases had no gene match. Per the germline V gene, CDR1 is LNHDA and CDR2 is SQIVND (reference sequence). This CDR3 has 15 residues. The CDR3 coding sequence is TGTGCCAGTAGCCGACGACAGGGTCAATCCTACGAGCAGTACTTC. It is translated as CASSRRQGQSYEQYF.

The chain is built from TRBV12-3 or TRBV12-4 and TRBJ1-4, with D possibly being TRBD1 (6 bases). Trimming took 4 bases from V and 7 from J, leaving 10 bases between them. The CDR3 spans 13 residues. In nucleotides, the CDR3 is TGTGCCAGCAGTTCTAGGACAGTTGAAAAACTGTTTTTT. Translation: CASSSRTVEKLFF.

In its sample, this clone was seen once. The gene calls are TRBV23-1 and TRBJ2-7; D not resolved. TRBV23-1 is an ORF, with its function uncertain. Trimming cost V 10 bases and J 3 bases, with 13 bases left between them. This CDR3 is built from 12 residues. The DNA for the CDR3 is TGCGCCATCAACGACGGGTTCTACGAGCAGTACTTC. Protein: CAINDGFYEQYF.

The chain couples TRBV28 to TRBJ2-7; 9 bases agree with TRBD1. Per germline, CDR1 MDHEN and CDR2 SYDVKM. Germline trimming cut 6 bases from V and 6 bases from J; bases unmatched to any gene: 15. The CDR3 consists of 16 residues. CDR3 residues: CASRSTPGTGKSEQYF. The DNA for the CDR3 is TGTGCCAGCAGGTCAACGCCCGGGACAGGGAAGAGCGAGCAGTACTTC.

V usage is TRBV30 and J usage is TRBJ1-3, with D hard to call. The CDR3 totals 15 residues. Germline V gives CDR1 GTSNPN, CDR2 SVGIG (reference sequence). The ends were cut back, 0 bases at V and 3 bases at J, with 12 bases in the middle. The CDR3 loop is CAWSVKRVFGNTIYF. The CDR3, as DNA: TGTGCCTGGAGTGTAAAAAGGGTTTTTGGAAACACCATATATTTT.

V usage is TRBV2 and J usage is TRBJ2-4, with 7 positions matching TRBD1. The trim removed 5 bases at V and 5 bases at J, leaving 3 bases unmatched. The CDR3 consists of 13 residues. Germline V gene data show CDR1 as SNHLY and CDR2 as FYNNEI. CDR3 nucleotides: TGTGCCAGCAGTCGGGACAGAGAAAACATTCAGTACTTC. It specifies CASSRDRENIQYF.

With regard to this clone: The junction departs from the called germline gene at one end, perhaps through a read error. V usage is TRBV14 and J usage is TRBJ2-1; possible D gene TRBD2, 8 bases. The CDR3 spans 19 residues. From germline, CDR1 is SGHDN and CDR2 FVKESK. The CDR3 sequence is CARSHAGGRGGGSFREQFF. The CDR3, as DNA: TGTGCCCGCAGCCACGCGGGAGGCAGGGGGGGCGGGAGTTTTCGTGAGCAGTTCTTC.

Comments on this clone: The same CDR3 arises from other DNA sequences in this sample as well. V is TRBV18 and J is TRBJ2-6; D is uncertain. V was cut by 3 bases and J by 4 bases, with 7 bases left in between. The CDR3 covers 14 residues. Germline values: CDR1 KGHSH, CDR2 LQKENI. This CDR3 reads CASSPPSGANVLTF. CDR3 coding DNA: TGTGCCAGCTCACCCCCGTCGGGGGCCAACGTCCTGACTTTC.

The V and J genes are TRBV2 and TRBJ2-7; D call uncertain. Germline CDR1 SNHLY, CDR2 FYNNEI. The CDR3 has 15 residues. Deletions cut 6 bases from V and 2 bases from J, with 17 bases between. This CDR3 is CASSVGVLATYEQYF. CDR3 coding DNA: TGTGCCAGCAGCGTTGGGGTCTTAGCAACCTACGAGCAGTACTTC.

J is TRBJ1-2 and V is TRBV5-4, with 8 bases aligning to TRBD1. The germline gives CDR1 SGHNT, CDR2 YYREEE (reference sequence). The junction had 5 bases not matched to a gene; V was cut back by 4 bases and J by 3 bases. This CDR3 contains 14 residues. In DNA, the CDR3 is TGTGCCAGCAGCGAAGGGACAGGCCACTATGGCTACACCTTC. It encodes CASSEGTGHYGYTF. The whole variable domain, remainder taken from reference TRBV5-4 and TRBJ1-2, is ETGVTQSPTHLIKTRGQQVTLRCSSQSGHNTVSWYQQALGQGPQFIFQYYREEENGRGNFPPRFSGLQFPNYSSELNVNALELDDSALYLCASSEGTGHYGYTFGSGTRLTVV.

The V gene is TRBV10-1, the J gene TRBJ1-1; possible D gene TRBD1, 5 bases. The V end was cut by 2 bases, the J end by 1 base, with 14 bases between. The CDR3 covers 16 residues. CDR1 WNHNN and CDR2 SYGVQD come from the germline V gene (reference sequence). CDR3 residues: CASSEGQGYRNTEAFF. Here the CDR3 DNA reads TGCGCCAGCAGTGAGGGCCAGGGCTACAGGAACACTGAAGCTTTCTTT.

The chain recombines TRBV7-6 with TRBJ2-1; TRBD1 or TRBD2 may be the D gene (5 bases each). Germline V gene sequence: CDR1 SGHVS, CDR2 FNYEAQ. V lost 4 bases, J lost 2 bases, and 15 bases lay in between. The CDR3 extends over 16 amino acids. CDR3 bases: TGTGCCAGCAGCTCCCCGGTGAGGGACCCCTACAATGAGCAGTTCTTC. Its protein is CASSSPVRDPYNEQFF.

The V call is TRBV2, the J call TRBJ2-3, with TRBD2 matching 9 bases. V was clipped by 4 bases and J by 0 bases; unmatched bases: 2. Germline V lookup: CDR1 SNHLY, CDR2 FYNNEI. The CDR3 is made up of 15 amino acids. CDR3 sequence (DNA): TGTGCCAGCAGTGCTAGCGGGACCAGCACAGATACGCAGTATTTT. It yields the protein CASSASGTSTDTQYF.

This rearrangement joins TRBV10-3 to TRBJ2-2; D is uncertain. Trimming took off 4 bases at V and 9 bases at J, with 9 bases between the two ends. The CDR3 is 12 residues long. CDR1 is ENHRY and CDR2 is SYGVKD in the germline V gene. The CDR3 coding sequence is TGTGCCATCAGTGCGGGTAGCCGGGAGCTGTTTTTT. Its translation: CAISAGSRELFF.

The CDR3 DNA reads TGTGCCAGCCTAGCGTACCAACACAATGAGCAGTTCTTC. It encodes CASLAYQHNEQFF. The J gene is TRBJ2-1, the V gene TRBV7-9; D might be TRBD2 (6 bases). The CDR3 is made up of 13 amino acids. Trimming removed 8 bases from V and 5 bases from J, with 13 bases in between. Germline V CDR1 and CDR2: SEHNR, FQNEAQ (reference sequence). The whole variable domain, filled in from reference TRBV7-9 and TRBJ2-1, reads DTGVSQNPRHKITKRGQNVTFRCDPISEHNRLYWYRQTLGQGPEFLTYFQNEAQLEKSRLLSDRFSAERPKGSFSTLEIQRTEQGDSAMYLCASLAYQHNEQFFGPGTRLTVL.

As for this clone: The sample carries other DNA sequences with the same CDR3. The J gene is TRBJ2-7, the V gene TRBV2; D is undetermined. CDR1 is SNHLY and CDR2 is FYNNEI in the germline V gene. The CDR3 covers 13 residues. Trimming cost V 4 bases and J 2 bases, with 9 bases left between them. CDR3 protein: CASSVGQAYEQYF. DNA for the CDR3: TGTGCCAGCAGTGTTGGGCAAGCCTACGAGCAGTACTTC.